The 29 T cell receptor beta chains given below trace back to one sample, sequenced in a study of cytomegalovirus exposure and HLA in healthy donors. The PCR used 60 Vbeta and 13 Jbeta primers. Here immunoSEQ multiplex PCR was the method, and the copy in TCRdb shows in-frame clones only, minus some. The table includes 55,000 to 65,000 clones, roughly 87% detected once. Sequences were obtained from PBMCs. Source of these receptors: a female donor in good health and CMV-seronegative.

A few counts support this clone. This chain joins TRBV30 and TRBJ1-1; the D is unclear. The CDR3 spans 12 residues. The germline CDR1 and CDR2 sequences are GTSNPN and SVGIG (reference sequence). With 3 bases removed from V and 6 bases from J, the gap between germline ends came to 11 bases. For the CDR3, the DNA is TGTGCCTGGAGCCTAGTGAGCTCTGAAGCTTTCTTT. As protein: CAWSLVSSEAFF.

The chain couples TRBV29-1 to TRBJ2-5; 10 nucleotides line up with TRBD1. The last part of the DNA fits TRBJ2-7 better; the J call may be wrong. The length of the CDR3 is 13 residues. CDR1 is SQVTM, CDR2 ANQGSEA, per germline. The CDR3 nucleotides are TGCAGCGTCGGGACAGGGGCCGCCTACGAGCAGTACTTC. This encodes CSVGTGAAYEQYF.

Only a few counts were recorded for this clone. CDR3 sequence reads: CASSSSNRDRGGNEQFF. For the CDR3, the DNA is TGTGCCAGCAGCTCCTCCAATCGGGACCGGGGGGGGAATGAGCAGTTCTTC. The chain joins TRBV7-3 to TRBJ2-1; 8 bases line up with TRBD2. The length of the CDR3 is 17 residues. The V gene end was trimmed by 4 bases and the J gene end by 7 bases; junction bases not matched to a gene: 15. CDR1 and CDR2 (germline): SGHTA, FQGTGA.

CDR3 in amino acids: CASSQAAQGYNSPLHF. In DNA, the CDR3 is TGCGCCAGCAGCCAAGCAGCACAGGGGTATAATTCACCCCTCCACTTT. The chain has TRBV4-1 and TRBJ1-6, with 7 nucleotides matching TRBD1. V was pared by 1 base and J by 4 bases, with 4 bases of the junction left unmatched. This CDR3 is built from 16 residues. From germline, CDR1 is MGHRA and CDR2 YSYEKL.

The chain recombines TRBV6-5 with TRBJ1-2; 10 bases line up with TRBD1. After removal of 4 bases from V and 4 bases from J, the junction contained 3 bases not matched to a gene. This CDR3 is built from 14 residues. Germline CDR1 is MNHEY and CDR2 is SVGAGI. The CDR3, as DNA: TGTGCCAGCAGTTCCGGACAGGGGGTCTATGGCTACACCTTC. Protein sequence: CASSSGQGVYGYTF.

The V and J genes are TRBV28 and TRBJ2-7, with 7 nucleotides matching TRBD1. The CDR3 runs to 15 residues. Germline CDR1 reads MDHEN; CDR2 reads SYDVKM. V lost 3 bases, J lost 0 bases, and 5 bases stayed unmatched. The DNA of the CDR3 is TGTGCCAGCAGTTTCTCTCGGGACAGCTCCTACGAGCAGTACTTC. Protein product: CASSFSRDSSYEQYF.

This clone was counted once. The chain has TRBV4-3 and TRBJ2-5, with D maybe TRBD2 (6 bases). The germline gives CDR1 LGHNA, CDR2 YSLEER. This CDR3 is built from 15 residues. V was trimmed by 4 bases and J by 5 bases, leaving 17 bases between them. The CDR3 region is CASSPRGSGRETQYF. In DNA form, the CDR3 reads TGCGCCAGCAGCCCCCGGGGGAGCGGACGGGAGACCCAGTACTTC.

The chain couples TRBV10-2 to TRBJ2-3, with a possible D match to TRBD2 (5 bases). This CDR3 contains 16 residues. Trimming left V 3 bases short and J 2 bases short, with 15 bases between. Germline V gene data show CDR1 as WSHSY and CDR2 as SAAADI. The CDR3 protein is CASSDGVSSVTDTQYF. In DNA form, the CDR3 reads TGCGCCAGCAGTGACGGGGTTTCCAGCGTCACAGATACGCAGTATTTT.

CDR3 bases: TGTGCCAGCAGTTACGGGACTAGCGGGAGTCATGAGCAGTTCTTC. Encoded protein: CASSYGTSGSHEQFF. The J gene is TRBJ2-1, the V gene TRBV6-5; TRBD2 matches at 14 bases. CDR3 length: 15 amino acids. The trim removed 2 bases at V and 8 bases at J, leaving 2 bases unmatched. Germline V lookup: CDR1 MNHEY, CDR2 SVGAGI.

The CDR3 bases are TGTGCCAGCAGCCCCGGGACAGGGGCCACCGGGGAGCTGTTTTTT. Amino acid sequence: CASSPGTGATGELFF. The chain is built from TRBV9 and TRBJ2-2, with 10 bases lining up with TRBD1. With 4 bases clipped from V and 4 bases from J, the junction kept 4 bases outside the gene matches. The germline gives CDR1 SGDLS, CDR2 YYNGEE. CDR3 length: 15 amino acids. Full variable domain (missing parts from reference TRBV9 and TRBJ2-2): DSGVTQTPKHLITATGQRVTLRCSPRSGDLSVYWYQQSLDQGLQFLIQYYNGEERAKGNILERFSAQQFPDLHSELNLSSLELGDSALYFCASSPGTGATGELFFGEGSRLTVL.

J is TRBJ2-5 and V is TRBV27; a possible D gene is TRBD2 (6 bases). Germline V gene sequence: CDR1 MNHEY, CDR2 SMNVEV (reference sequence). The V and J ends lost 6 bases and 5 bases respectively, with 16 bases between them. This CDR3 contains 14 residues. CDR3 nucleotides: TGTGCCAGCAGGGTGCGGGGAGGTGGCGAGACCCAGTACTTC. Its translation is CASRVRGGGETQYF.

This clone is a singleton in its sample. This rearrangement joins TRBV28 to TRBJ1-1; the D is unclear. V gave up 6 bases and J gave up 4 bases, with 18 bases separating them. Germline-derived CDR1 and CDR2 are MDHEN and SYDVKM. The CDR3 is made up of 15 amino acids. CDR3 DNA sequence: TGTGCCAGCAGCCCGATTAAGGAGGTGAGCACTGAAGCTTTCTTT. It is translated as CASSPIKEVSTEAFF. The full variable domain, in which reference TRBV28 and TRBJ1-1 provide the parts outside the CDR3, is DVKVTQSSRYLVKRTGEKVFLECVQDMDHENMFWYRQDPGLGLRLIYFSYDVKMKEKGDIPEGYSVSREKKERFSLILESASTNQTSMYLCASSPIKEVSTEAFFGQGTRLTVV.

The chain combines TRBV6-1 with TRBJ1-3; D gene uncertain. Germline CDR1 is MNHNS and CDR2 is SASEGT. V gave up 4 bases and J gave up 1 base, with 8 bases separating them. The CDR3 totals 14 residues. CDR3 sequence: CASSARESGNTIYF. The CDR3 region has the DNA TGTGCCAGCAGTGCCCGGGAGTCTGGAAACACCATATATTTT.

The V call is TRBV4-3, the J call TRBJ2-7, with TRBD1 matching 9 bases. Germline lookup yields CDR1 LGHNA and CDR2 YSLEER. The CDR3 has 14 residues. Losses at the gene ends were 3 bases for V and 3 bases for J; bases not matched to a gene: 3. CDR3 nucleotides: TGCGCCAGCAGCCAGATGACAGGGGGCTACGAGCAGTACTTC. Translated, it gives CASSQMTGGYEQYF.

The sample holds one count of this clone. CDR3 amino acids: CASSPTPDSNYGYTF. The CDR3 coding sequence is TGTGCCAGCAGCCCGACCCCGGACAGCAACTATGGCTACACCTTC. The chain is built from TRBV9 and TRBJ1-2, with TRBD1 as a possible D gene (6 bases). The V gene lost 4 bases and the J gene lost 2 bases, with 15 bases spanning the gap. The CDR3 totals 15 residues. CDR1 is SGDLS, CDR2 YYNGEE, per germline.

This clone was counted a single time. The V gene is TRBV7-6, the J gene TRBJ1-6; tentatively, D is TRBD1 (6 bases). The V gene lost 1 base and the J gene lost 2 bases, with 12 bases spanning the gap. CDR3 length: 17 residues. Germline CDR1 and CDR2: SGHVS and FNYEAQ. CDR3 nucleotide sequence: TGTGCCAGCAGCTTAGAACAGGGCGCCGCCTATAATTCACCCCTCCACTTT. Amino acids: CASSLEQGAAYNSPLHF. Filled out from reference TRBV7-6 and TRBJ1-6, the complete variable domain reads GAGVSQSPRYKVTKRGQDVALRCDPISGHVSLYWYRQALGQGPEFLTYFNYEAQQDKSGLPNDRFSAERPEGSISTLTIQRTEQRDSAMYRCASSLEQGAAYNSPLHFGNGTRLTVT.

This clone was observed a single time. The genes are TRBV10-3 and TRBJ1-2, with 9 bases matching TRBD1. The CDR3 covers 13 residues. CDR1 and CDR2 from the germline V gene are ENHRY and SYGVKD. V lost 10 bases, J lost 4 bases, and 7 bases stayed unmatched. The CDR3 region is CANHRGQGYGYTF. CDR3 DNA: TGTGCCAACCACAGGGGGCAGGGCTATGGCTACACCTTC.

In its sample, this clone was seen a few times. The chain couples TRBV6-1 to TRBJ2-7, with TRBD1 matching over 7 bases. This CDR3 is built from 13 residues. V lost 8 bases to trimming and J lost 1 base; unmatched junction nucleotides: 5. Germline loops: CDR1 MNHNS, CDR2 SASEGT. CDR3 residues: CASLLDRSYEQYF. CDR3 coding DNA: TGTGCCAGCCTGCTGGACAGGTCCTACGAGCAGTACTTC.

V usage is TRBV28 and J usage is TRBJ2-5; D gene ambiguous. The CDR3 has 15 amino acids. Germline loops: CDR1 MDHEN, CDR2 SYDVKM. V dropped 3 bases and J dropped 5 bases, with 16 bases sitting between them. Here the CDR3 DNA reads TGTGCCAGCAGTTTTCCCCGCGGCCCGGCGGAGACCCAGTACTTC. Protein sequence: CASSFPRGPAETQYF.

The chain is built from TRBV4-2 and TRBJ2-5; 9 nucleotides match TRBD1. The CDR3 spans 15 residues. The trim removed 2 bases at V and 7 bases at J, leaving 8 bases unmatched. Looked up from germline, CDR1 is LGHNA and CDR2 is YNFKEQ. The CDR3 DNA reads as TGTGCCAGCAGCCAACCAGGACAGGGGTTAGGGACCCAGTACTTC. The encoded protein is CASSQPGQGLGTQYF.

This clone was detected once. The chain combines TRBV15 with TRBJ2-2, with D possibly being TRBD1 (6 bases). V dropped 0 bases and J dropped 4 bases, with 9 bases sitting between them. CDR1 is LNHNV, CDR2 YYDKDF, per germline (reference sequence). CDR3 length equals 15 residues. The CDR3 bases are TGTGCCACCAGCAGAGATCAGGGGTCCACCGGGGAGCTGTTTTTT. Its protein is CATSRDQGSTGELFF.

The chain uses TRBV30 and TRBJ1-4, with no clear D. Trimming took off 4 bases at V and 0 bases at J, with 3 bases between the two ends. The V gene's germline CDR1 is GTSNPN and CDR2 SVGIG (reference sequence). CDR3 length: 12 amino acids. Here the CDR3 DNA reads TGTGCCTGGACAGCAACTAATGAAAAACTGTTTTTT. Translated, it gives CAWTATNEKLFF.

The chain employs TRBV27 and TRBJ1-5; possible D gene TRBD1, 5 bases. V was clipped by 3 bases and J by 4 bases, with 7 bases between them. CDR3 length: 13 amino acids. Germline V CDR1 and CDR2: MNHEY, SMNVEV (reference sequence). The CDR3 loop reads CASSFGGNQPQHF. In DNA form, the CDR3 reads TGTGCCAGCAGTTTTGGGGGGAATCAGCCCCAGCATTTT.

The CDR3: CASSPAAQVANYGYTF. The CDR3 coding sequence is TGTGCCAGCTCACCAGCCGCGCAGGTAGCTAACTATGGCTACACCTTC. The rearrangement joins TRBV18 to TRBJ1-2, with D hard to call. This CDR3 is 16 amino acids long. Germline loops: CDR1 KGHSH, CDR2 LQKENI. V lost 2 bases to trimming and J lost 0 bases, with 13 bases between them.

This chain connects TRBV19 to TRBJ1-4; D not resolved. The V end was cut by 5 bases, the J end by 0 bases, with 10 bases between. Per the germline V gene, CDR1 is LNHDA and CDR2 is SQIVND (reference sequence). The CDR3 runs to 15 residues. CDR3 DNA sequence: TGTGCCAGTAGTGCCACGCTAGCAACTAATGAAAAACTGTTTTTT. Its translation is CASSATLATNEKLFF. Full variable domain (remainder filled in from reference TRBV19 and TRBJ1-4): DGGITQSPKYLFRKEGQNVTLSCEQNLNHDAMYWYRQDPGQGLRLIYYSQIVNDFQKGDIAEGYSVSREKKESFPLTVTSAQKNPTAFYLCASSATLATNEKLFFGSGTQLSVL.

The chain joins TRBV7-9 to TRBJ1-1, with TRBD1 matching 7 bases. J gave up 5 bases and V 5 bases, and 8 bases lay outside the gene matches. This CDR3 spans 14 amino acids. The V gene's germline CDR1 is SEHNR and CDR2 FQNEAQ (reference sequence). CDR3 amino acids: CASSLGQERTEAFF. CDR3 DNA: TGTGCCAGCAGCCTCGGACAGGAACGGACTGAAGCTTTCTTT.

The chain is built from TRBV14 and TRBJ1-3; D unclear. Trimming shortened V by 3 bases and J by 0 bases, and 9 bases separated the two germline ends. The CDR3 is made up of 15 amino acids. CDR1 SGHDN and CDR2 FVKESK come from the germline V gene. CDR3 residues: CASSQVRSSGNTIYF. The CDR3 region has the DNA TGTGCCAGCAGCCAGGTTAGAAGCTCTGGAAACACCATATATTTT.

The CDR3 sequence: CASSRQDIYGYTF. Written as DNA, the CDR3 is TGTGCCAGTAGCCGACAGGACATCTATGGCTACACCTTC. V usage is TRBV19 and J usage is TRBJ1-2; a weak D match, TRBD1 (6 bases). Trimming took 6 bases from V and 4 from J, leaving 12 bases between them. CDR3 length: 13 residues. The germline gives CDR1 LNHDA, CDR2 SQIVND (reference sequence). The full variable domain, its missing parts supplied by reference TRBV19 and TRBJ1-2, is DGGITQSPKYLFRKEGQNVTLSCEQNLNHDAMYWYRQDPGQGLRLIYYSQIVNDFQKGDIAEGYSVSREKKESFPLTVTSAQKNPTAFYLCASSRQDIYGYTFGSGTRLTVV.

The chain is built from TRBV4-2 and TRBJ1-5, with 7 bases matching TRBD1. This CDR3 region has 15 residues. The V segment lost 0 bases and the J segment 5 bases; nucleotides outside the gene matches: 4. Germline V gene data show CDR1 as LGHNA and CDR2 as YNFKEQ. CDR3 nucleotide sequence: TGTGCCAGCAGCCAAGACGGGACAGAAGATCAGCCCCAGCATTTT. This translates into CASSQDGTEDQPQHF.